A single sample gave rise to the 10 T cell receptor beta chains below, sequenced in a study of blood T cell repertoires in COVID-19. Some clones are missing from TCRdb's copy, which holds only in-frame ones; the method was immunoSEQ multiplex PCR. The sample holds about 110,000 clones, approximately 84% seen once. Sample: peripheral blood. The receptors originated from a human donor in a cohort sampled during active COVID-19.

This chain links TRBV27 with TRBJ2-1, with D tentatively TRBD2 (6 bases). Trimming shortened V by 5 bases and J by 7 bases, and 18 bases separated the two germline ends. This CDR3 is built from 15 residues. CDR1 MNHEY and CDR2 SMNVEV come from the germline V gene (reference sequence). CDR3 sequence reads: CASSPAGSLTNEQFF. The CDR3 DNA reads TGTGCCAGCAGTCCAGCGGGCTCCCTTACGAATGAGCAGTTCTTC.

The genes are TRBV14 and TRBJ2-2; the D gene is possibly TRBD2 (5 bases). The CDR3 runs to 14 residues. CDR1 SGHDN and CDR2 FVKESK come from the germline V gene. V was shortened by 4 bases and J by 3 bases, with 9 bases between the two germline ends. This chain's CDR3 is CASSLGGYTGELFF. DNA of the CDR3: TGTGCCAGCAGCCTGGGCGGGTACACCGGGGAGCTGTTTTTT.

This chain links TRBV5-6 with TRBJ1-2, with no clear D. Trimming removed 0 bases from V and 3 bases from J, with 6 bases in between. Per the germline V gene, CDR1 is SGHDT and CDR2 is YYEEEE. The length of the CDR3 is 13 residues. CDR3 loop: CASSLVGDYGYTF. The CDR3 DNA reads as TGTGCCAGCAGCTTGGTCGGGGACTATGGCTACACCTTC. The full variable domain, in which reference TRBV5-6 and TRBJ1-2 provide the parts outside the CDR3, is DAGVTQSPTHLIKTRGQQVTLRCSPKSGHDTVSWYQQALGQGPQFIFQYYEEEERQRGNFPDRFSGHQFPNYSSELNVNALLLGDSALYLCASSLVGDYGYTFGSGTRLTVV.

The V and J genes are TRBV28 and TRBJ1-2, with D maybe TRBD1 (5 bases). The V end was cut by 10 bases, the J end by 7 bases, with 19 bases between. Looked up from germline, CDR1 is MDHEN and CDR2 is SYDVKM. The CDR3 is 13 residues long. The CDR3, as DNA: TGTGCCACTGTACCTGGAGGGGAGTTTGGCTACACCTTC. Residues: CATVPGGEFGYTF.

The V call is TRBV18, the J call TRBJ1-2; maybe TRBD1 (5 bases). Germline CDR1 KGHSH, CDR2 LQKENI. Trimming took off 3 bases at V and 8 bases at J, with 19 bases between the two ends. This CDR3 region has 15 residues. The CDR3 loop reads CASSPDRGRVQGYTF. CDR3 coding DNA: TGTGCCAGCTCACCTGATCGCGGCAGGGTGCAAGGCTACACCTTC.

This chain joins TRBV19 and TRBJ2-2; TRBD2 matches 7 bases. Losses at the gene ends were 7 bases for V and 0 bases for J; bases not matched to a gene: 5. The CDR3 contains 15 residues. The germline V gene encodes CDR1 LNHDA and CDR2 SQIVND (reference sequence). CDR3 DNA: TGTGCCAGTAAGATCAGCGGGACGAACACCGGGGAGCTGTTTTTT. Translation: CASKISGTNTGELFF.

The CDR3 spells CATSKQNSNQPQHF. The CDR3 bases are TGTGCCACATCAAAACAGAATAGCAATCAGCCCCAGCATTTT. The chain has TRBV6-5 and TRBJ1-5; the D is unclear. The CDR3 spans 14 residues. From germline, CDR1 is MNHEY and CDR2 SVGAGI. Between the trimmed V and J ends, which lost 10 bases and 0 bases, there was a span of 13 bases.

J is TRBJ2-3 and V is TRBV2; D remains unclear. There are 14 residues in the CDR3. The V and J ends lost 6 bases and 0 bases respectively, with 10 bases between them. The germline CDR1 and CDR2 sequences are SNHLY and FYNNEI. The CDR3 DNA sequence: TGTGCCAGCAGGGCGGTACTTAGCACAGATACGCAGTATTTT. This codes for CASRAVLSTDTQYF.

V gene TRBV2 combines with J gene TRBJ1-2, with 7 bases matching TRBD1. Germline V gene lookup returns CDR1 SNHLY and CDR2 FYNNEI. CDR3 length equals 14 residues. The V segment lost 2 bases and the J segment 3 bases; nucleotides outside the gene matches: 3. CDR3: CASSERGQDYGYTF. As DNA, the CDR3 is TGTGCCAGCAGTGAAAGGGGGCAGGACTATGGCTACACCTTC.

The gene calls are TRBV6-1 and TRBJ2-7, with 8 bases fitting TRBD2. After removal of 0 bases from V and 4 bases from J, the junction contained 8 bases not matched to a gene. The CDR3 runs to 16 residues. The germline gives CDR1 MNHNS, CDR2 SASEGT. Here the CDR3 DNA reads TGTGCCAGCAGTGAAGCGCGGGCAAGCGGGAGTTACGAGCAGTACGTC. Encoded protein: CASSEARASGSYEQYV.